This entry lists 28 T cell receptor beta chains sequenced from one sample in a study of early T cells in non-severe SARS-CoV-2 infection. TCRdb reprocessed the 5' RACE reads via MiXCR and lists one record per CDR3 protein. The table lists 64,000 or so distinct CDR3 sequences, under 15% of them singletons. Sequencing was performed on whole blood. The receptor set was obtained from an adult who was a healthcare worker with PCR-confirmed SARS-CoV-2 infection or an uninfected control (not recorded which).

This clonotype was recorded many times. The CDR3 sequence: CASSYTAHYGYTF. The CDR3 coding sequence is TGTGCCAGCAGTTACACGGCACACTATGGCTACACCTTC. The chain combines TRBV6-2 or TRBV6-3 with TRBJ1-2, with D uncertain. CDR1 is MNHEY and CDR2 is SVGEGT in the germline V gene. V was pared by 2 bases and J by 3 bases, with 7 bases between. The CDR3 has 13 amino acids.

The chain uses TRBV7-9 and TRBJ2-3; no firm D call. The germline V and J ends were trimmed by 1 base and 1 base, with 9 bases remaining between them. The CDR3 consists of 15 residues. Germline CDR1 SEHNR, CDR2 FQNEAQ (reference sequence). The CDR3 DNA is TGTGCCAGCAGCTTAGTGGCGTTGGGCACAGATACGCAGTATTTT. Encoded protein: CASSLVALGTDTQYF.

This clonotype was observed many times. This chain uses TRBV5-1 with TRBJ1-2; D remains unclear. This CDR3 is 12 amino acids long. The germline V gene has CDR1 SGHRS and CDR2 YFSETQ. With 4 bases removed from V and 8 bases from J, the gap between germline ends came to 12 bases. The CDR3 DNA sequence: TGCGCCAGCAGCGGAGATTCCCCCGGCTACACCTTC. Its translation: CASSGDSPGYTF. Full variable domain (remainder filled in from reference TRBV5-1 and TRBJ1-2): KAGVTQTPRYLIKTRGQQVTLSCSPISGHRSVSWYQQTPGQGLQFLFEYFSETQRNKGNFPGRFSGRQFSNSRSEMNVSTLELGDSALYLCASSGDSPGYTFGSGTRLTVV.

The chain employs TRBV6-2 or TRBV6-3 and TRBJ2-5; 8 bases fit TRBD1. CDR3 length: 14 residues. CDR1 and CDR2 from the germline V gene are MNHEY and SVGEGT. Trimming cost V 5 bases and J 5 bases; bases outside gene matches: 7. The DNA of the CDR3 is TGTGCCAGCAGTCCTGCAGGGGGCGTGGAGACCCAGTACTTC. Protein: CASSPAGGVETQYF.

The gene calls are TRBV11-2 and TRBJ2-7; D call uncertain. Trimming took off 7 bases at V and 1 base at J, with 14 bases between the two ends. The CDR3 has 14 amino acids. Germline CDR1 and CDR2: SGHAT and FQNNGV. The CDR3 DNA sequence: TGTGCCAGCAAGATAGGTGGTGGATCCTACGAGCAGTACTTC. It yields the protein CASKIGGGSYEQYF.

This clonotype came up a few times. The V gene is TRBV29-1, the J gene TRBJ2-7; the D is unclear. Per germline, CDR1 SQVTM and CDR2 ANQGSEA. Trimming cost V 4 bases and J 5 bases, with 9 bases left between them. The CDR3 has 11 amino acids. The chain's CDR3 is CSVGGLNEQYF. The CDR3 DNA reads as TGCAGCGTTGGGGGTTTAAACGAGCAGTACTTC.

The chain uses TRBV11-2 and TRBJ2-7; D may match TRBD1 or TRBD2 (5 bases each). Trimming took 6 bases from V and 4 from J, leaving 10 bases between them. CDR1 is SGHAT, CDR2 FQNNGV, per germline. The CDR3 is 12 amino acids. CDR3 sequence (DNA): TGTGCCAGCAGGTATGGGGGTTACGAGCAGTACTTC. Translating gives CASRYGGYEQYF.

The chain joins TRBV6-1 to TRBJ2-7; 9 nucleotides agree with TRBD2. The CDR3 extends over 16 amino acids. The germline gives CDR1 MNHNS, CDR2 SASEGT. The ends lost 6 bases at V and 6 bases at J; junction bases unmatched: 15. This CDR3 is CASRTTRVAGESEQYF. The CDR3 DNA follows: TGTGCCAGCAGGACGACTAGGGTAGCGGGGGAATCCGAGCAGTACTTC.

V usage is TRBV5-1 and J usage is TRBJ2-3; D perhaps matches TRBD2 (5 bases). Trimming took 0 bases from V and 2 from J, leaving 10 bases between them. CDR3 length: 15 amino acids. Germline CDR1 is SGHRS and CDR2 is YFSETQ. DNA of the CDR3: TGCGCCAGCAGCTTGGGGCGGGCAAACACAGATACGCAGTATTTT. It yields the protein CASSLGRANTDTQYF.

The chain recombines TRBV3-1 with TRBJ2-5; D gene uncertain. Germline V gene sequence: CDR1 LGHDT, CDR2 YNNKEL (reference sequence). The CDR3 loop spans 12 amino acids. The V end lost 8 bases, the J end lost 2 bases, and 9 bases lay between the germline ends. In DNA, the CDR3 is TGTGCCAGCTCTCATGCTCAAGAGACCCAGTACTTC. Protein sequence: CASSHAQETQYF.

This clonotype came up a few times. The CDR3 region has the DNA TGTGCCAGCAGCGGGACGGACTCTGGAAACACCATATATTTT. It yields the protein CASSGTDSGNTIYF. The chain links TRBV27 to TRBJ1-3, with D possibly being TRBD1 (5 bases). V lost 6 bases and J 0 bases, leaving 9 bases between the germline ends. Per germline, CDR1 MNHEY and CDR2 SMNVEV (reference sequence). The length of the CDR3 is 14 residues.

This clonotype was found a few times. DNA of the CDR3: TGTGCCAGCAGTTTATTAGCGGGGGAAATTTACAATGAGCAGTTCTTC. The encoded protein is CASSLLAGEIYNEQFF. J is TRBJ2-1 and V is TRBV12-3 or TRBV12-4; 9 bases align to TRBD2. With V trimmed by 2 bases and J by 4 bases, 6 bases remained unmatched. This CDR3 is 16 amino acids long.

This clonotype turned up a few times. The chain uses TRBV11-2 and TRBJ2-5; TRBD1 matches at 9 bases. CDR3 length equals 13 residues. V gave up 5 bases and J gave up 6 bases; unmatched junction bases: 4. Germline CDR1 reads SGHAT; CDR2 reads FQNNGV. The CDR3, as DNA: TGTGCCAGCAGCAATGGACAGGGGCAGACCCAGTACTTC. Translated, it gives CASSNGQGQTQYF. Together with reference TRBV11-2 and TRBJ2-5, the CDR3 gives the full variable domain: EAGVAQSPRYKIIEKRQSVAFWCNPISGHATLYWYQQILGQGPKLLIQFQNNGVVDDSQLPKDRFSAERLKGVDSTLKIQPAKLEDSAVYLCASSNGQGQTQYFGPGTRLLVL.

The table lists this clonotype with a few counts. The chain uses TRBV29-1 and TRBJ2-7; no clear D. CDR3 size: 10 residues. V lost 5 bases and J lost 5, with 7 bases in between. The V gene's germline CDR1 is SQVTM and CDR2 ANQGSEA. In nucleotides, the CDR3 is TGCAGCGTTTTGAGTGACGAGCAGTACTTC. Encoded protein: CSVLSDEQYF.

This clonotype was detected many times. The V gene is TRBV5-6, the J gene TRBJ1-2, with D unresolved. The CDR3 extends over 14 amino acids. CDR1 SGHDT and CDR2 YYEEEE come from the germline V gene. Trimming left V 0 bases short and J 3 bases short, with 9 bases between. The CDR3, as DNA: TGTGCCAGCAGCTTGGGATCGATTCACTATGGCTACACCTTC. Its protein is CASSLGSIHYGYTF.

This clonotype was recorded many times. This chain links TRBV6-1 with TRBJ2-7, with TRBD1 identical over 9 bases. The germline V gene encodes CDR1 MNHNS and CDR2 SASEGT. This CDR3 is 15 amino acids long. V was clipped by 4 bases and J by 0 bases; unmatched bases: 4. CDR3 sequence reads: CASSGDRGYSYEQYF. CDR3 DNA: TGTGCCAGCAGTGGAGACAGGGGGTACTCCTACGAGCAGTACTTC.

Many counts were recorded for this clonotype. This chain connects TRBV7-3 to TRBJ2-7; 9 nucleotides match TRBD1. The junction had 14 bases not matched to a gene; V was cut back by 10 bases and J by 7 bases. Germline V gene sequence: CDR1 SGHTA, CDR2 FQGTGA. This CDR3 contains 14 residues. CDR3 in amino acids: CAKAKEQGAEEQYF. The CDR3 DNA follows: TGTGCCAAGGCGAAGGAACAGGGGGCTGAAGAGCAGTACTTC. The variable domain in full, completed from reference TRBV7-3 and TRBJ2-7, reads GAGVSQTPSNKVTEKGKYVELRCDPISGHTALYWYRQSLGQGPEFLIYFQGTGAADDSGLPNDRFFAVRPEGSVSTLKIQRTERGDSAVYLCAKAKEQGAEEQYFGPGTRLTVT.

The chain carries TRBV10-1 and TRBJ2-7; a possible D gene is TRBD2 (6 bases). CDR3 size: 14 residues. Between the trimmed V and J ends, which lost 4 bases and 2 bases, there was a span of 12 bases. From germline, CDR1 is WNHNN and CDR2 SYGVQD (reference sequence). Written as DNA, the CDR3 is TGCGCCAGCAGTGCGTGGGGGGATCCCTACGAGCAGTACTTC. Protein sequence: CASSAWGDPYEQYF.

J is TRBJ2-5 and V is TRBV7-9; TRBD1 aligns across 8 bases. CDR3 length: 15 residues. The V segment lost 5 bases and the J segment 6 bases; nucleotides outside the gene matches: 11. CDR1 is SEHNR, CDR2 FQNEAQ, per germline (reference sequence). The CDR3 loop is CASSPQGAGLQTQYF. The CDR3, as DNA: TGTGCCAGCAGCCCGCAGGGGGCTGGTTTGCAGACCCAGTACTTC.

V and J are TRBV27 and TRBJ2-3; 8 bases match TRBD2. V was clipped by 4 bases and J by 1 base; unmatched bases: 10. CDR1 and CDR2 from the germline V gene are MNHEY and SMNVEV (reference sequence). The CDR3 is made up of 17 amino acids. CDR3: CASSSSAGGPGTDTQYF. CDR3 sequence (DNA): TGTGCCAGCAGTTCCTCCGCGGGGGGCCCTGGCACAGATACGCAGTATTTT.

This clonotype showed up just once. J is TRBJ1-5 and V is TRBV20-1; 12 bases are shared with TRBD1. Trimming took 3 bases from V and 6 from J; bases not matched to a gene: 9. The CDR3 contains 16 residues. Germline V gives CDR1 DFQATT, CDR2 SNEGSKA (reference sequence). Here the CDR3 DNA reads TGCAGTGCTAGGCCGGGACAGGGGGCCAGTTCTCAGCCCCAGCATTTT. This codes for CSARPGQGASSQPQHF.

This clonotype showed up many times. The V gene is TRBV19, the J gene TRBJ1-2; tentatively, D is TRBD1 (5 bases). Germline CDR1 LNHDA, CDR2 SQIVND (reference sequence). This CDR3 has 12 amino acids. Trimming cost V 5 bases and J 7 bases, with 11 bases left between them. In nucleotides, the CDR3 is TGTGCCAGTAGTCCCGGGACGGTTGGCTACACCTTC. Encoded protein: CASSPGTVGYTF.

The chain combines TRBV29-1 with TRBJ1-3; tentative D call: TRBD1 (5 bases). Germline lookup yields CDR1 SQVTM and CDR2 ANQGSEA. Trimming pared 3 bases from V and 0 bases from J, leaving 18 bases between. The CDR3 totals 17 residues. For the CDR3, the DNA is TGCAGCGTTGATCGGGGGGAAGCGGATGACTCTGGAAACACCATATATTTT. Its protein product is CSVDRGEADDSGNTIYF. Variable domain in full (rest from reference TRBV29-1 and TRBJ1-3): SAVISQKPSRDICQRGTSLTIQCQVDSQVTMMFWYRQQPGQSLTLIATANQGSEATYESGFVIDKFPISRPNLTFSTLTVSNMSPEDSSIYLCSVDRGEADDSGNTIYFGEGSWLTVV.

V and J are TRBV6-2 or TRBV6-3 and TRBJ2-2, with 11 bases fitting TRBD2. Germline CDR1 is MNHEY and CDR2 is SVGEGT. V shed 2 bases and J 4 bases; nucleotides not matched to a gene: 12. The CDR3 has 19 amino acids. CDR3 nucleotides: TGTGCCAGCAGTTACCCTCCCTTAGCGGGGGGGCCGGGCACCGGGGAGCTGTTTTTT. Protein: CASSYPPLAGGPGTGELFF.

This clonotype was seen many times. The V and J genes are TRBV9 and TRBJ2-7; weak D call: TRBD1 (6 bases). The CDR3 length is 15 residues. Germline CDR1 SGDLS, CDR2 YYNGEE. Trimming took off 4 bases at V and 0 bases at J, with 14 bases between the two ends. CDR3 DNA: TGTGCCAGCAGCCCGCGACAGGCAAGCTCCTACGAGCAGTACTTC. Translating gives CASSPRQASSYEQYF. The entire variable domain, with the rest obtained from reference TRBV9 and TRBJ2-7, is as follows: DSGVTQTPKHLITATGQRVTLRCSPRSGDLSVYWYQQSLDQGLQFLIQYYNGEERAKGNILERFSAQQFPDLHSELNLSSLELGDSALYFCASSPRQASSYEQYFGPGTRLTVT.

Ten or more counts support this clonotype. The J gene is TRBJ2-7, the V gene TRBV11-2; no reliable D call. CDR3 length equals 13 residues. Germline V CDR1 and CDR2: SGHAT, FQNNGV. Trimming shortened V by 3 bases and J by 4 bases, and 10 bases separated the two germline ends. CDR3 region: CASSLTSIYEQYF. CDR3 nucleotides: TGTGCCAGCAGCTTGACATCCATATACGAGCAGTACTTC.

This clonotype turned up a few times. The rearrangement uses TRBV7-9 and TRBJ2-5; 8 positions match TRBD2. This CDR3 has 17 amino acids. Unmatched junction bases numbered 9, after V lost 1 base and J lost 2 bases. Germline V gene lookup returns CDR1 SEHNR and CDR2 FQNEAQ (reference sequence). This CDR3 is CASSLDPLSGGQETQYF. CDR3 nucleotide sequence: TGTGCCAGCAGCTTAGATCCCTTGAGCGGGGGACAAGAGACCCAGTACTTC. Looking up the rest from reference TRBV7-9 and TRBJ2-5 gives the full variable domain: DTGVSQNPRHKITKRGQNVTFRCDPISEHNRLYWYRQTLGQGPEFLTYFQNEAQLEKSRLLSDRFSAERPKGSFSTLEIQRTEQGDSAMYLCASSLDPLSGGQETQYFGPGTRLLVL.

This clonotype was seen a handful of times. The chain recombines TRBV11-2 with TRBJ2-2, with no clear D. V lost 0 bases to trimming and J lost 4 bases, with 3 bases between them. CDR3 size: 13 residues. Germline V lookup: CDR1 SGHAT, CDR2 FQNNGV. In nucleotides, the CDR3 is TGTGCCAGCAGCTTAGAACGCACCGGGGAGCTGTTTTTT. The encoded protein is CASSLERTGELFF. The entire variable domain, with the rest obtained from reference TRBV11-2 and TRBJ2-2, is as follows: EAGVAQSPRYKIIEKRQSVAFWCNPISGHATLYWYQQILGQGPKLLIQFQNNGVVDDSQLPKDRFSAERLKGVDSTLKIQPAKLEDSAVYLCASSLERTGELFFGEGSRLTVL.